Listed below are T cell receptor beta chains from one sample, sequenced in a study of cytomegalovirus exposure and HLA in healthy donors. Data came from immunoSEQ multiplex PCR; TCRdb stores just in-frame clones and leaves some out. The profile covers about 73,000 clones, with roughly 89% appearing a single time and about 4.1% taken by the ten largest. Sequencing was performed on PBMCs. The receptor set was obtained from a woman aged 18-29 years in good health and CMV-seropositive. Each CDR3 is given with its conserved first and last residue. A D gene is named only where the DNA matches it firmly. The size of a clone is reported for some rows only, either as once, few or many, or as a class for expanded clones.

>TRBV10-3|TRBJ1-1|TRBD1|-
TGTGCCATCAGTGGGGGACAGGTGAACACTGAAGCTTTCTTT
CAISGGQVNTEAFF
>TRBV6-6|TRBJ2-7|TRBD1|-
TGTGCCAGCAGACAACTCCGGGACAGGAGCTCCTACGAGCAGTACTTC
CASRQLRDRSSYEQYF
>TRBV5-1|TRBJ1-1|-|-
TGCGCCAGCAGCTTGGGACACGCAGGGAACACTGAAGCTTTCTTT
CASSLGHAGNTEAFF
>TRBV4-1|TRBJ1-1|TRBD1|-
TGCGCCAGCAGCCAAATGGACAGGGTCGGAACTGAAGCTTTCTTT
CASSQMDRVGTEAFF
>TRBV6-5|TRBJ2-7|TRBD1|-
TGTGCCAGCAACCTGGGGACAGGGGGCATCGAGCAGTACTTC
CASNLGTGGIEQYF
>TRBV5-6|TRBJ1-4|-|-
TGTGCCAGCAGCTTGATAACAGGGAATGAAAAACTGTTTTTT
CASSLITGNEKLFF
>TRBV5-1|TRBJ2-2|TRBD1|-
TGCGCCAGCAGCTTGACAGGGGAGAGCACCGGGGAGCTGTTTTTT
CASSLTGESTGELFF
>TRBV15|TRBJ2-4|TRBD2|-
TGTGCCACCAGCAGAGATAGGACTAGCGGGGGTGCTACGCTAGCCAAAAACATTCAGTACTTC
CATSRDRTSGGATLAKNIQYF
>TRBV30|TRBJ2-7|-|-
TGTGCCTGGAGTGGGGCCGGACTGAGCATTATGGAGCAGTACTTC
CAWSGAGLSIMEQYF
>TRBV6-5|TRBJ2-1|TRBD2|-
TGTGCCAGCAGTTACTCGCAGCTAGCGGGGGGGAATGAGCAGTTCTTC
CASSYSQLAGGNEQFF
>TRBV27|TRBJ2-3|TRBD2|-
TGTGCCAGCAGTTTAGAAGCGGGAGGTCCAGATACGCAGTATTTT
CASSLEAGGPDTQYF
>TRBV14|TRBJ2-3|-|once
TGTGCCAGCAGCCAAGTTCAAGCGCAACCTAGAGATCGCACAGATACGCAGTATTTT
CASSQVQAQPRDRTDTQYF
>TRBV7-2|TRBJ2-3|-|-
TGTGCCAGCAGCCTCACAGATACGCAGTATTTT
CASSLTDTQYF
>TRBV6-5|TRBJ1-5|-|-
TGTGCCAGCAGTCGGGTACAAAATCAGCCCCAGCATTTT
CASSRVQNQPQHF
>TRBV15|TRBJ2-5|TRBD2|once
TGTGCCACCAGCAGGGGACTAGCGGGAGAAGGGACCCAGTACTTC
CATSRGLAGEGTQYF
>TRBV6-1|TRBJ1-1|-|-
TGTGCCAGCAGTGAAGTTCTGAGGGACACTGAAGCTTTCTTT
CASSEVLRDTEAFF
>TRBV6-5|TRBJ2-7|-|-
TGTGCCAGCAGTTACTCGGGGGGGGCTGGGCACGAGCAGTACTTC
CASSYSGGAGHEQYF
>TRBV6-6|TRBJ1-2|-|once
TGTGCCAGCACCCCGACAGCGTTCCTTAACTATGGCTACACCTTC
CASTPTAFLNYGYTF
>TRBV4-3|TRBJ2-7|TRBD1|-
TGCGCCAGCAGCCAAACCGGGACAGGGGTCTACGAGCAGTACTTC
CASSQTGTGVYEQYF
>TRBV6-4|TRBJ2-1|TRBD2|-
TGTGCCAGCAGTTCCCTAGCGGGAGGCAGTGGTGAGCAGTTCTTC
CASSSLAGGSGEQFF
>TRBV2|TRBJ2-7|-|-
TGTGCCAGCAGTGAATTGGGACATCGATCATCCGAGCAGTACTTC
CASSELGHRSSEQYF
>TRBV6-6|TRBJ2-7|-|-
TGTGCCAGCAGTTACTCACCGGGACAAGGCTCCTACGAGCAGTACTTC
CASSYSPGQGSYEQYF
>TRBV6-1|TRBJ2-7|-|-
TGTGCCAGCAAGGTGACACAAGAGAAAACCTACGAGCAGTACTTC
CASKVTQEKTYEQYF
>TRBV28|TRBJ2-6|-|few
TGTGCCAGCCACAGGGTATCTGGGGCCAACGTCCTGACTTTC
CASHRVSGANVLTF
>TRBV5-4|TRBJ1-1|TRBD1|-
TGTGCCAGCAGAACAGGGGGGGTTTTAATGAACACTGAAGCTTTCTTT
CASRTGGVLMNTEAFF
>TRBV6-6|TRBJ2-5|-|once
TGTGCCAGCAGTTACCGGGAGACCCAGTACTTC
CASSYRETQYF
>TRBV9|TRBJ2-1|-|-
TGTGCCAGCAGCGTAGGATATAGGAGCTCCTACAATGAGCAGTTCTTC
CASSVGYRSSYNEQFF
>TRBV19|TRBJ2-7|TRBD1|-
TGTGCCAGTAGTATAAGGACAGGCACCTACGAGCAGTACTTC
CASSIRTGTYEQYF
>TRBV4-3|TRBJ2-7|-|-
TGCGCCAGCAGCCAAGAGATCGGGAACTACGAGCAGTACTTC
CASSQEIGNYEQYF
>TRBV6-5|TRBJ2-7|-|-
TGTGCCAGCAGTTACTCCCGGGGGACTTACGAGCAGTACTTC
CASSYSRGTYEQYF
>TRBV7-9|TRBJ1-2|-|-
TGTGCCAGCAGCTCCCCGGGCTATGGCTACACCTTC
CASSSPGYGYTF
>TRBV27|TRBJ2-7|TRBD2|-
TGTGCCAGCAGGGTGACTAGCGGTAGCTCCTACGAGCAGTACTTC
CASRVTSGSSYEQYF